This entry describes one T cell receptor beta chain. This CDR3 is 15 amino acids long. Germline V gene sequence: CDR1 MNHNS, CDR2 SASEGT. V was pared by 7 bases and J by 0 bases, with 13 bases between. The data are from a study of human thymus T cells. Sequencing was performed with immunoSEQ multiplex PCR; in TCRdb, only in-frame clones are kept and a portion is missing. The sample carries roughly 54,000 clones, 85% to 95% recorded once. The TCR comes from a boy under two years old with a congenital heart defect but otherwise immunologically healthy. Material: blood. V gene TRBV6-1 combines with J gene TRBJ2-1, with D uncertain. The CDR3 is CASITGRPSYNEQFF. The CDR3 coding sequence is TGTGCCAGCATTACCGGGCGCCCCTCCTACAATGAGCAGTTCTTC.